This T cell receptor (beta chain) was documented in a study of T cell responses to AZD1222 COVID-19 vaccine. The CDR3 runs to 16 residues. CDR1 is WSHSY and CDR2 is SAAADI in the germline V gene. V shed 6 bases, J shed 4 bases, and the junction held 5 bases outside the gene matches. Study-wide results and limits: AZD1222 recipients seropositive at baseline numbered only six. After two AZD1222 doses, spike-specific TCR breadth and depth rose versus day 0.

Notes on this clone: Its antigen remains unknown.

The data were produced by immunoSEQ multiplex PCR, yet TCRdb's version contains in-frame clones alone and is incomplete. The table lists under 200,000 clones, 85% to 95% of them singletons. The chain is built from TRBV10-2 and TRBJ2-2; 13 nucleotides match TRBD2. This clonotype originated in an adult in good health. This specimen consisted of peripheral blood, obtained on day 0 of AZD1222 vaccination. Here the CDR3 reads CASRTRLAGGTGELFF. DNA for the CDR3: TGCGCCAGCAGGACCCGACTAGCGGGAGGCACCGGGGAGCTGTTTTTT.